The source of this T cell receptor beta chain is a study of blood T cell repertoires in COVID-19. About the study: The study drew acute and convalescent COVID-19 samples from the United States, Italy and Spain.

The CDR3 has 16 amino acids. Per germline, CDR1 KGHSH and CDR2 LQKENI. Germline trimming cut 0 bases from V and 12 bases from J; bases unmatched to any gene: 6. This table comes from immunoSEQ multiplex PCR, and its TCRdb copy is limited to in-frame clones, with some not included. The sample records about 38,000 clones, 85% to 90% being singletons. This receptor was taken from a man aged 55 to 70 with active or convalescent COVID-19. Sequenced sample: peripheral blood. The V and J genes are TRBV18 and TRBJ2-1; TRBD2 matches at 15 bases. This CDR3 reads CASSPPGLAGGVGQFF. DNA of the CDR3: TGTGCCAGCTCACCACCGGGACTAGCGGGAGGAGTCGGGCAGTTCTTC.